Listed below are T cell receptor beta chains from one sample, sequenced in a study of blood T cell repertoires in COVID-19. Method: immunoSEQ multiplex PCR; TCRdb's copy keeps in-frame clones and lacks some. The table records 400,000 or so clones, around 87% of them present only once. Sequencing input: PBMCs or T cells enriched from blood (not recorded which). The receptors here all came from a man in his forties in a cohort exposed to, infected with or recovered from COVID-19 (not recorded which). Each CDR3 is given with its conserved first and last residue.

V: TRBV30
J: TRBJ2-3
CDR3: CAWDRVSTDTQYF

V: TRBV9
J: TRBJ2-7
CDR3: CASSVEGGSHNEQYF

V: TRBV15
J: TRBJ2-7
CDR3: CATSRDAGGPSYEQYF

V: TRBV6-6
J: TRBJ1-2
CDR3: CASSFATGDSYGYTF

V: TRBV3-1/TRBV3-2
J: TRBJ1-6
CDR3: CASSQGTGGTLHF

V: TRBV2
J: TRBJ1-6
CDR3: CASRTQGARTPLHF

V: TRBV7-9
J: TRBJ2-3
CDR3: CASSLTRGEDTDTQYF

V: TRBV18
J: TRBJ1-5
CDR3: CASSPSTGGYQPQHF

V: TRBV18
J: TRBJ1-2
CDR3: CASSPVTGGAGGYTF

V: TRBV5-4
J: TRBJ2-6
CDR3: CASSPTSGKPGANVLTF

V: TRBV3-1/TRBV3-2
J: TRBJ2-6
CDR3: CASSQKLPSGANVLTF

V: TRBV2
J: TRBJ1-2
CDR3: CASSYGQGGYGYTF

V: TRBV10-3
J: TRBJ2-3
CDR3: CAVIAGGGTDTQYF

V: TRBV5-1
J: TRBJ1-3
CDR3: CASSSGQGAGNTIYF

V: TRBV9
J: TRBJ1-2
CDR3: CASSPRPGISRNYGYTF

V: TRBV3-1/TRBV3-2
J: TRBJ2-2
CDR3: CASSPSGELFF

V: TRBV20-1
J: TRBJ2-1
CDR3: CSARPYNEQFF

V: TRBV27
J: TRBJ1-2
CDR3: CASRPWDRDDYGYTF

V: TRBV5-1
J: TRBJ2-3
CDR3: CASSLALAGLSTDTQYF

V: TRBV11-1
J: TRBJ2-1
CDR3: CASSLAASSGGVEFF

V: TRBV6-5
J: TRBJ1-2
CDR3: CASTRGQFYGYTF

V: TRBV10-3
J: TRBJ1-3
CDR3: CAISGTGITSGNTIYF

V: TRBV3-1/TRBV3-2
J: TRBJ2-2
CDR3: CASSHPGLAGVGTGELFF

V: TRBV4-2
J: TRBJ2-7
CDR3: CASSPRLAGVYEQYF

V: TRBV5-1
J: TRBJ1-3
CDR3: CASSLGQNRVEDTIYF

V: TRBV7-8
J: TRBJ1-2
CDR3: CASSLVQGDYGYTF

V: TRBV2
J: TRBJ2-1
CDR3: CASKVGGLDEQFF

V: TRBV18
J: TRBJ1-2
CDR3: CASSPDSRSNYGYTF

V: TRBV5-1
J: TRBJ2-7
CDR3: CASMPGGSGRSYEQYF

V: TRBV19
J: TRBJ1-2
CDR3: CASSLQTANYGYTF

V: TRBV6-5
J: TRBJ2-7
CDR3: CAAKGQSSYEQYF

V: TRBV19
J: TRBJ1-2
CDR3: CASSKKQGDYGYTF

V: TRBV6-5
J: TRBJ1-6
CDR3: CASSYREGESLHF

V: TRBV6-4
J: TRBJ1-2
CDR3: CASSPTGSGYGYTF